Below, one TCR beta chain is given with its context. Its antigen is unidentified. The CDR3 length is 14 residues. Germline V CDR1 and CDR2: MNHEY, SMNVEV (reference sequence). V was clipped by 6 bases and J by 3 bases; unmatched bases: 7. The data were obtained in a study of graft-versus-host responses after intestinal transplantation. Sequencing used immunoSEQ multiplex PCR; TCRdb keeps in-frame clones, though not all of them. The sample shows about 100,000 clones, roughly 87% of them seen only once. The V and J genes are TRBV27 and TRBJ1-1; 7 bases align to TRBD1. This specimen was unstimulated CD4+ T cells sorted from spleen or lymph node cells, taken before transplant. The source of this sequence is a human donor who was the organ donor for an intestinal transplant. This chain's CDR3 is CASSRDSYYTEAFF. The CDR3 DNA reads TGTGCCAGCAGCCGGGACAGTTACTACACTGAAGCTTTCTTT.